This section outlines one TCR beta chain sequence together with its context. What antigen it recognizes has not been identified. One base away there is no much larger clone; base qualities are not given. The roughly 39 donors, aged about 6 to 95 years, were systemically healthy Caucasian individuals from Russia. Each donor gave 8.5 to 10 milliliters of peripheral blood, collected into EDTA-treated Vacutainer tubes. Ficoll-Paque density-gradient centrifugation was used to isolate PBMCs, with at least 6.5 million per sample. Total RNA was extracted from PBMCs with Trizol reagent, with at least 6 micrograms obtained per sample. The percentages of naive CD45RAhigh/CD27high T cells were determined by flow cytometry on a PBMC aliquot from every donor. The receptor library was made with 5' RACE. For sequencing, an Illumina HiSeq 2500 was employed. A second PCR of roughly 6 to 11 cycles was run with a J-beta primer mix and a sample-barcoded 5' primer. A unique molecular identifier was introduced onto each TCR beta cDNA molecule by a template-switch 5' adaptor carrying 12 random nucleotides. Each sample yielded at least 3 million CDR3-containing paired-end reads. The Mint cDNA synthesis kit, primed by a TRBC-specific oligonucleotide, was used to synthesize first-strand cDNA from all RNA. Following uracil-DNA glycosylase treatment, a first 18-cycle PCR with universal primers M1SS and BC2_uni_R was performed on all cDNA. The study's processing was this. For normalization, 1 million high-quality reads were randomly selected from each sample, with every read carrying a distinct molecular identifier. Instead of being binned into consensus sequences, reads with shared molecular identifiers were discarded. MiTCR, run with a Q25 quality threshold and the strictest error-elimination algorithm, handled CDR3 identification, clonotype clustering and error correction. A nonparametric unseen species model using Euler transformation provided a lower-bound estimate of total TCR beta diversity. The public reads were quality trimmed at Q25 with fastp and then assembled into clones with MiXCR by TCRdb, keeping productive beta chains. Rows are combined by CDR3 protein, so each entry shows the most common genes and DNA. What appears here as the V and J calls and clone size reflects TCRdb's work, not the paper's. The sample records some 1.5 million distinct CDR3 sequences, roughly 43% of which are singletons. The ten largest clones add up to about 4% of the sample.

CDR1 MDHEN and CDR2 SYDVKM are derived from the germline V gene. The CDR3 starts with the cysteine, ends with the phenylalanine, and has 15 residues. Only CDR3 DNA remains: 45 bases, in frame from the first base. This record comes from a study of blood T cells in healthy people across ages (dated by TCRdb to the mid-2010s). Regarding the study in general: In model experiments, template switching captured roughly one uniquely barcoded TCR beta cDNA molecule for every two T cells. Using deep sequencing normalized with unique cDNA molecular identifiers, the study measured how TCR beta repertoire diversity changes with age. Donors were grouped into four age groups: young (average roughly 17 years), middle-aged (39), aged (around 66) and long-lived (roughly 80). Donors of different ages were randomly distributed across sequencing lanes to avoid experimental bias. The study analyzed two additional independent replicas of 1 million unique cDNA reads from the same blood draw for two donors, one aged 18 to 30 and one aged 80 or older. The study at large found these results: As age increased, observed TCR beta diversity per million T cells dropped in a roughly linear way, and a significant reduction was already evident by age about 36. The percentage of naive T cells measured by flow cytometry correlated strongly with observed TCR beta diversity. Because donor CMV infection status was unknown, age-related changes in expanded clonotypes were potentially confounded. Since profiling was done on bulk unsorted PBMCs, naive and antigen-experienced compartments could not be conclusively compared. Estimates of total diversity from one million sequenced T cells were regarded as lower bounds and underestimates. Compared with the aged group, more naive CD4+ T cells, fewer expanded clones and increased TCR diversity were shown by the long-lived group, suggesting age selection.

Sequenced sample: blood. The rearrangement combines TRBV28 with TRBJ2-1; a tentative D call is TRBD1 (6 bases match). The receptor was isolated from a young woman in good health. The CDR3 in this case is CAVFPGGSSYNEQFF. The DNA is as follows: TGTGCGGTCTTCCCTGGGGGCAGCTCCTACAATGAGCAGTTCTTC.